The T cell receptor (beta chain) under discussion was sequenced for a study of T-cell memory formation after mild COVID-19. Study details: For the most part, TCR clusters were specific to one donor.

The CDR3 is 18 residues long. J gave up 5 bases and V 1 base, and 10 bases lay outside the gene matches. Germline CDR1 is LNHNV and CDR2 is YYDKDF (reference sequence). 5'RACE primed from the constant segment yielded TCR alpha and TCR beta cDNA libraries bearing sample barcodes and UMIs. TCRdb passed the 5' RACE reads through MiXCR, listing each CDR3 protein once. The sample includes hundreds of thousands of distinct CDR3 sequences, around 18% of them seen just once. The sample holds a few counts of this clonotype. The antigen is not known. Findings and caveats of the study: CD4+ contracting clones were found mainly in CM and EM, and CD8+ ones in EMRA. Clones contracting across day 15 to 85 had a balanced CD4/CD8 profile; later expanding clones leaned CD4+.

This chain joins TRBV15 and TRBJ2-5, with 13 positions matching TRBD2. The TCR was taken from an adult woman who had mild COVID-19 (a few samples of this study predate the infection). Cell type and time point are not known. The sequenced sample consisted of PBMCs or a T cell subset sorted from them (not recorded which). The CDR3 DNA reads TGTGCCACCAGCAGAGGACTAGCGGGGGGACCGTTCGTGGAGACCCAGTACTTC. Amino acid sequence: CATSRGLAGGPFVETQYF.